This record looks at one TCR beta chain sequence and its context. Its antigen is unknown. Per the germline V gene, CDR1 is SNHLY and CDR2 is FYNNEI. J lost 2 bases, V lost 6 bases, and 8 bases had no gene match. CDR3 length equals 15 residues. Some clones are missing from TCRdb's copy, which holds only in-frame ones; the method was immunoSEQ multiplex PCR. The data show fewer than 850,000 clones, 90% seen once. The data were taken from a study of shared clonotypes between healthy human individuals. Study findings and constraints: Sampling included only blood; tissue repertoires likely differ.

Nashville, Tennessee was home to all donors, who were Caucasian adults. The rearrangement joins TRBV2 to TRBJ2-7; 9 bases agree with TRBD1. Input material: memory CD8+ T cells from PBMCs. This sample's subset: CD45RO+ cells pooled with CCR7-negative TemRA cells. This sequence was found in a man younger than 35 in good health. Some clones in this sample may be carry-over from other donors' samples. CDR3 sequence: CASSPSGTGTYEQYF. CDR3 DNA: TGTGCCAGCAGCCCCTCCGGGACAGGGACCTACGAGCAGTACTTC.